This TCR beta chain was identified in a study of cytomegalovirus exposure and HLA in healthy donors. V lost 4 bases to trimming and J lost 4 bases; unmatched junction nucleotides: 11. From germline, CDR1 is SGDLS and CDR2 YYNGEE. The CDR3 covers 15 residues. With regard to this clone: The antigen is undetermined.

These donors counted as nominally healthy when sampled, but unrecorded immune exposures were likely. Study conclusions and caveats: Among the most significant clusters, several appeared linked to common viral pathogens in a later analysis. Some TCR beta chains (more than 150 of them) were listed as cytomegalovirus-associated. The number of N-insertions in an Asian-associated ancestry cluster was reportedly below the 666-donor mean in a later analysis.

In the PCR, 60 Vbeta and 13 Jbeta primers were used. The table came from immunoSEQ multiplex PCR; TCRdb's copy has only in-frame clones and leaves some out. This table holds 90,000 to 150,000 clones, over 65% found once. The TCR sequence derives from a woman between 25 and 40 years old in good health and CMV-seropositive. Input material: PBMCs. This chain joins TRBV9 and TRBJ2-7; 7 positions match TRBD2. The CDR3, as DNA: TGTGCCAGCAGCCCCGGTGGCGGGGGAGGGTACGAGCAGTACTTC. Its protein product is CASSPGGGGGYEQYF.